The 10 T cell receptor beta chains listed next were all sequenced from one sample in a study of cytomegalovirus exposure and HLA in healthy donors (dated 2017 in TCRdb). Library preparation employed the immunoSEQ multiplex PCR assay. The multiplex PCR relied on a mix of 60 forward primers for TCR Vbeta segments and 13 reverse primers for TCR Jbeta segments. TCRdb re-hosts the immuneACCESS table, in-frame sequences only. Its copies lack some clones; in the studies checked, an unresolved V gene accounts for under half of them, and the cause for the rest is not known. A total of around 140,000 clones appear in this sample, 75% to 90% of them only once. 2.9% of the sample goes to the ten largest clones. The sample taken for sequencing was PBMCs. The source of these receptors is a woman aged 25 to 39 in good health and CMV-seronegative.

The chain couples TRBV19 to TRBJ2-7; 9 bases map to TRBD2. Per the germline V gene, CDR1 is LNHDA and CDR2 is SQIVND (reference sequence). CDR3 length equals 17 residues. V dropped 3 bases and J dropped 3; count of bases not matched to a gene: 12. For the CDR3, the DNA is TGTGCCAGTAGTATGGTGAGAACGTCTAGCGGGAACTACGAGCAGTACTTC. Its translation: CASSMVRTSSGNYEQYF. Full variable domain (missing parts from reference TRBV19 and TRBJ2-7): DGGITQSPKYLFRKEGQNVTLSCEQNLNHDAMYWYRQDPGQGLRLIYYSQIVNDFQKGDIAEGYSVSREKKESFPLTVTSAQKNPTAFYLCASSMVRTSSGNYEQYFGPGTRLTVT.

The gene calls are TRBV18 and TRBJ2-7; TRBD1 aligns across 11 bases. CDR1 is KGHSH and CDR2 is LQKENI in the germline V gene. The CDR3 extends over 15 amino acids. J gave up 2 bases and V 6 bases, and 6 bases lay outside the gene matches. The CDR3 spells CASSQGQGAPYEQYF. The CDR3 DNA follows: TGTGCCAGCTCCCAAGGACAGGGGGCCCCCTACGAGCAGTACTTC.

This clone has just a few counts. The rearrangement joins TRBV30 to TRBJ2-7; possibly TRBD1 for D (6 bases). Trimming shortened V by 3 bases and J by 3 bases, and 12 bases separated the two germline ends. The CDR3 has 13 residues. CDR1 and CDR2 (germline): GTSNPN, SVGIG (reference sequence). The CDR3 here is CAWRPGAHYEQYF. In DNA, the CDR3 is TGTGCCTGGAGACCAGGGGCCCACTACGAGCAGTACTTC.

This clone was seen more than once but under ten times. The genes are TRBV11-2 and TRBJ2-4, with TRBD2 matching over 14 bases. The CDR3 has 14 residues. Per germline, CDR1 SGHAT and CDR2 FQNNGV. Trimming removed 3 bases from V and 8 bases from J; junction bases left unmatched: 0. The DNA of the CDR3 is TGTGCCAGCAGCTTGGGACTAGCGGGAGACATTCAGTACTTC. Translation gives CASSLGLAGDIQYF. The full variable domain, completed using reference TRBV11-2 and TRBJ2-4, is EAGVAQSPRYKIIEKRQSVAFWCNPISGHATLYWYQQILGQGPKLLIQFQNNGVVDDSQLPKDRFSAERLKGVDSTLKIQPAKLEDSAVYLCASSLGLAGDIQYFGAGTRLSVL.

This clone was seen a handful of times. The V gene is TRBV4-3, the J gene TRBJ1-1; 9 nucleotides agree with TRBD1. Per the germline V gene, CDR1 is LGHNA and CDR2 is YSLEER. The J segment lost 3 bases and the V segment lost 4 bases, leaving 3 bases of the junction unmatched. The CDR3 length is 14 residues. CDR3 coding DNA: TGCGCCAGCAGCCTCGACAGGGGGGACACTGAAGCTTTCTTT. The encoded protein is CASSLDRGDTEAFF.

The chain is built from TRBV9 and TRBJ2-7; D may be TRBD1 (6 bases). Germline CDR1 SGDLS, CDR2 YYNGEE. CDR3 size: 14 residues. V lost 4 bases, J lost 2 bases, and 13 bases lay in between. The DNA for the CDR3 is TGTGCCAGCAGCACAAACCAGGGGCCCTACGAGCAGTACTTC. As protein: CASSTNQGPYEQYF.

The chain employs TRBV19 and TRBJ2-1; tentatively, D is TRBD2 (5 bases). The germline CDR1 and CDR2 sequences are LNHDA and SQIVND (reference sequence). This CDR3 is 16 amino acids long. The V end was cut by 3 bases, the J end by 0 bases, with 12 bases between. CDR3 sequence: CASSIERYSSYNEQFF. CDR3 bases: TGTGCCAGTAGTATTGAGCGGTATAGCTCCTACAATGAGCAGTTCTTC.

The table lists this clone with a count of one. The rearrangement joins TRBV5-1 to TRBJ2-5; tentative D call: TRBD2 (6 bases). The CDR3 sequence is 14 residues long. Deletions cut 2 bases from V and 5 bases from J, with 13 bases between. Germline V gene lookup returns CDR1 SGHRS and CDR2 YFSETQ. The CDR3 DNA reads as TGCGCCAGCAGCTTTAATCCGGGGAGGGAGACCCAGTACTTC. This gives the protein CASSFNPGRETQYF.

The chain links TRBV7-2 to TRBJ1-1, with TRBD1 matching over 10 bases. V gave up 5 bases and J gave up 7 bases; unmatched junction bases: 10. CDR1 SGHTA and CDR2 FQGNSA come from the germline V gene. The length of the CDR3 is 15 residues. CDR3 sequence: CASSPVGTGVSEAFF. CDR3 DNA sequence: TGTGCCAGCAGCCCTGTCGGGACAGGGGTAAGTGAAGCTTTCTTT.

This sequence joins TRBV7-9 and TRBJ1-1; D call uncertain. This CDR3 has 13 amino acids. CDR1 and CDR2 from the germline V gene are SEHNR and FQNEAQ (reference sequence). Between the trimmed V and J ends, which lost 0 bases and 7 bases, there was a span of 9 bases. This CDR3 is CASSLALGDEAFF. In DNA, the CDR3 is TGTGCCAGCAGCTTAGCGCTGGGAGATGAAGCTTTCTTT.